Reported below is one T cell receptor beta chain. This specimen belongs to a study of control samples from healthy donors and cancer patients. Sequencing used immunoSEQ multiplex PCR; TCRdb keeps in-frame clones, though not all of them. This sample has 8,000 to 11,000 clones, with approximately 91% found just once. Germline CDR1 SGHVS, CDR2 FNYEAQ. V was trimmed by 2 bases and J by 0 bases, leaving 2 bases between them. The CDR3 covers 13 residues. This TCR was recovered from a man aged 55 to 69 with colorectal cancer. The source material was PBMCs. The gene calls are TRBV7-6 and TRBJ1-3, with no clear D. The CDR3 region has the DNA TGTGCCAGCAGCTTACACTCTGGAAACACCATATATTTT. Translating it yields CASSLHSGNTIYF.